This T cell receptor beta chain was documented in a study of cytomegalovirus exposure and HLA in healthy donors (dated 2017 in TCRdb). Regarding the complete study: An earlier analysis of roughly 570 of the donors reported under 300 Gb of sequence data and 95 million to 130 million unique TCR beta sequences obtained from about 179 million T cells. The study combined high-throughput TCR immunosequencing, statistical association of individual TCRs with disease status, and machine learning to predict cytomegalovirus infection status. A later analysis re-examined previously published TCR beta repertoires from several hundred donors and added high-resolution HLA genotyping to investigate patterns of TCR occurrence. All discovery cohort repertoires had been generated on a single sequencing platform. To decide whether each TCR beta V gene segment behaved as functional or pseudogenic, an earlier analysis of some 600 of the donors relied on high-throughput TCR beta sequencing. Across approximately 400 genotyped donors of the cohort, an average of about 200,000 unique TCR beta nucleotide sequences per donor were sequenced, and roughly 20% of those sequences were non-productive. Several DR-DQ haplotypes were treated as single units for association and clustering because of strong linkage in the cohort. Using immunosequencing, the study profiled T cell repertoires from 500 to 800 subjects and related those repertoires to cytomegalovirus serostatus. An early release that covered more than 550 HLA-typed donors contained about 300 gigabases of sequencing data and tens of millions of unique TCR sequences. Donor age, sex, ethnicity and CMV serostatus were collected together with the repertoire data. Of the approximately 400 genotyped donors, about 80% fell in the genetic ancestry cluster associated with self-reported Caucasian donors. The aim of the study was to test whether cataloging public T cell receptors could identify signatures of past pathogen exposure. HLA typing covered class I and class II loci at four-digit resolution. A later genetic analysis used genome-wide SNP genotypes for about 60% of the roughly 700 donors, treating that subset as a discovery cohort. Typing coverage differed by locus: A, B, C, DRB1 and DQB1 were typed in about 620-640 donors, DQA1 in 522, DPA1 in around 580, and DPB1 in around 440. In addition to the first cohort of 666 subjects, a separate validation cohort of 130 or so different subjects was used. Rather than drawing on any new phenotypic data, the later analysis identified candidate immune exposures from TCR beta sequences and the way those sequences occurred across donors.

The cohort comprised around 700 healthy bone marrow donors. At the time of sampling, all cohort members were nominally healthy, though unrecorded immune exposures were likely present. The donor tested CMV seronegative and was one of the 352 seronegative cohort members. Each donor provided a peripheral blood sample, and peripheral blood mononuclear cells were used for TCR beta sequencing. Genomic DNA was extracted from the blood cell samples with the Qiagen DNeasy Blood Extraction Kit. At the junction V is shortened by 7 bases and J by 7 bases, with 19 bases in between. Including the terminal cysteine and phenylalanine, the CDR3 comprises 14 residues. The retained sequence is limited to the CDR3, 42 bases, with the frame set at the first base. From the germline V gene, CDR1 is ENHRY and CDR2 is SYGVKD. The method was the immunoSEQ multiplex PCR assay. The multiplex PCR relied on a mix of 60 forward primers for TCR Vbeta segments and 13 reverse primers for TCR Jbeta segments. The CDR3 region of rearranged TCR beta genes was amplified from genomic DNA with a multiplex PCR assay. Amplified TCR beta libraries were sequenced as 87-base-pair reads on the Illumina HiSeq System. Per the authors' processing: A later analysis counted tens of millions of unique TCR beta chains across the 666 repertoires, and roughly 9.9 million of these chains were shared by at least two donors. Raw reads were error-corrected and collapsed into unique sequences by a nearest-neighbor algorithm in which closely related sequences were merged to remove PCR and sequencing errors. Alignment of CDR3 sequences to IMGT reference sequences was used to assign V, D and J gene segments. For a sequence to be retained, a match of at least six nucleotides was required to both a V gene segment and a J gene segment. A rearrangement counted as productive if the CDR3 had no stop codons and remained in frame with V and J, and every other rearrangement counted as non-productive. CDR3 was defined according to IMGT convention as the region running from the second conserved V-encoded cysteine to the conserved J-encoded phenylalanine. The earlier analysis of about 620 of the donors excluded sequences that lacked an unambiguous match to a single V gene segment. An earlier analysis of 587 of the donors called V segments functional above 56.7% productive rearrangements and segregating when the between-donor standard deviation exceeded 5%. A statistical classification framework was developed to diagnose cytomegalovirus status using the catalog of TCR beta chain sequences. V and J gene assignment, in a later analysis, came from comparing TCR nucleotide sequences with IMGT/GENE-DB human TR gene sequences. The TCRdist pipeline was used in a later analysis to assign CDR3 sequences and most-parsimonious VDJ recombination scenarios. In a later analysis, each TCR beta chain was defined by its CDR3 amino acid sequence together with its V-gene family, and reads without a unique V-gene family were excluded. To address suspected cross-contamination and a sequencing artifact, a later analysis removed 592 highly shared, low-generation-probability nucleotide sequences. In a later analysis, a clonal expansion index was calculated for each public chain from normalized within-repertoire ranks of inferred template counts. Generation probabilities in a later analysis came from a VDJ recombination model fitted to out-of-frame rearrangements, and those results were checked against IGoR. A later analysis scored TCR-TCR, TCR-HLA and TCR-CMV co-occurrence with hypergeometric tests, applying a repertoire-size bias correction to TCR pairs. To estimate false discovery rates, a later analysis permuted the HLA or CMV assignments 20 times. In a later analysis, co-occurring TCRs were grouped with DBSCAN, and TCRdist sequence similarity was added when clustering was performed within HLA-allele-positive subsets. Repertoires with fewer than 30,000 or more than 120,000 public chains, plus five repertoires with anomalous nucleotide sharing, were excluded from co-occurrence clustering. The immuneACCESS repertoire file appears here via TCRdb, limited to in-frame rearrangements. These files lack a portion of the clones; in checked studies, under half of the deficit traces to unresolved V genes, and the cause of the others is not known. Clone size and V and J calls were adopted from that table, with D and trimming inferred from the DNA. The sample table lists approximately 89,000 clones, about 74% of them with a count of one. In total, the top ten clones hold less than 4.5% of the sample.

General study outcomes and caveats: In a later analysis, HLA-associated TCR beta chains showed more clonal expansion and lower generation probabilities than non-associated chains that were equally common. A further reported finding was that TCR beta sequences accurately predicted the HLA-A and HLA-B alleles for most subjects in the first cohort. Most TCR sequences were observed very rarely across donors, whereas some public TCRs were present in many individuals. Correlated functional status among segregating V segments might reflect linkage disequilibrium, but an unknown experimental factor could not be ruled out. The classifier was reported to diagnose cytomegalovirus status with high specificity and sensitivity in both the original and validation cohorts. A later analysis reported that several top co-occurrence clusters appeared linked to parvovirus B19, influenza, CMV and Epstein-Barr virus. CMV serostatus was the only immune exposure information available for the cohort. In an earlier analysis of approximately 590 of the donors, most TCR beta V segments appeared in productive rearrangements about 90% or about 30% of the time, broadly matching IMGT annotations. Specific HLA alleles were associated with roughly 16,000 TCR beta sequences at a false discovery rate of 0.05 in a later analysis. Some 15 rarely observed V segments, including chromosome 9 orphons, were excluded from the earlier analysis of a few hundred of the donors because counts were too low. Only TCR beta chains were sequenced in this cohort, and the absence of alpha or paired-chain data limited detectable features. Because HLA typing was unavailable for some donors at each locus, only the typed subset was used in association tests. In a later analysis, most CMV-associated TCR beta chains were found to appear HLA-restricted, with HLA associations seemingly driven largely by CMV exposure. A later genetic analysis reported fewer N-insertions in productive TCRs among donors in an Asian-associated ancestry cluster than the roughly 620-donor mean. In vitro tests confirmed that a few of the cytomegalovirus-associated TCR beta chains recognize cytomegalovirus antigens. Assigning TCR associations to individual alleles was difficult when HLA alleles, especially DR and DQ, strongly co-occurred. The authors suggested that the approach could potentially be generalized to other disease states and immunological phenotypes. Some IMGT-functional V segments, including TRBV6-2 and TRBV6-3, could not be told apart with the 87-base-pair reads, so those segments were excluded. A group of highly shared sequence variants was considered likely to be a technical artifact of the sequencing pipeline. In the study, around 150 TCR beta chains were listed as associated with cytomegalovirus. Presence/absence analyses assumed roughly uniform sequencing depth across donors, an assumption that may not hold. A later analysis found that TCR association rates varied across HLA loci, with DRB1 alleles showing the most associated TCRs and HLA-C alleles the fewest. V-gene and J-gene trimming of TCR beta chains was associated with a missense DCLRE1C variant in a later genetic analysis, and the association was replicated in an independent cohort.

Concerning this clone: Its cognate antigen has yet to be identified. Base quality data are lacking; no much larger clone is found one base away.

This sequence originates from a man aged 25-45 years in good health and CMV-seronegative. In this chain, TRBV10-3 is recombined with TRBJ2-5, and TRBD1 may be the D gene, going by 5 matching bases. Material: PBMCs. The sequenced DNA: TGTGCCATCAAGAAGGAGACAGCCGGTGGGACCCAGTACTTC. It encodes CAIKKETAGGTQYF.